This TCR beta chain is from a study of T-cell memory formation after mild COVID-19. For the study at large: Clusters were largely donor specific.

Study-wide results and limits: Day 15 to 85 contracting clones showed balanced CD4/CD8; later expanders leaned CD4+.

TCRdb re-called the 5' RACE reads with MiXCR, one entry per CDR3 protein. This table holds a few hundred thousand distinct CDR3 sequences, around 8% found once. Comment on this clonotype: Its antigen is not known.

V shed 0 bases and J shed 3 bases, with 12 bases lying between them. The CDR3 length is 15 residues. Germline V gene sequence: CDR1 SGHRS, CDR2 YFSETQ. Sequencing input: PBMCs or a T cell subset sorted from them (not recorded which). This clonotype was sampled from a man aged 18-30 years who had mild COVID-19 (a few samples of this study predate the infection). Cell type and time point are not known. The chain carries TRBV5-1 and TRBJ2-5, with D possibly TRBD1 on 5 matching bases. The DNA for the CDR3 is TGCGCCAGCAGCTTGGATCTCGGCAGGGAAGAGACCCAGTACTTC. Its protein is CASSLDLGREETQYF.